This TCR beta chain was sequenced in a study of T cells after yellow fever vaccination. Findings and limits, study-wide: Only a minor proportion of clonotypes was detected across both CD4 and CD8 compartments. Weaker, the secondary response peaked sooner, at day 5 versus 15.

This clonotype appeared many times. The antigen remains unidentified. J lost 4 bases, V lost 1 base, and 8 bases had no gene match. The CDR3 has 16 residues. Germline CDR1 SGHTA, CDR2 FQGNSA. TCRdb ran MiXCR on the 5' RACE reads and lists one entry per CDR3 protein. The sample consists of under 350,000 distinct CDR3 sequences, 4.1% of them appearing once. Here the sequenced sample was PBMCs, taken 5 days after the yellow fever booster vaccination. The clonotype comes from a man between 18 and 35 years old who received the YFV17D yellow fever vaccine. V gene TRBV7-2 combines with J gene TRBJ2-5, with 8 nucleotides matching TRBD2. The chain's CDR3 is CASSLVPGGPPETQYF. In DNA form, the CDR3 reads TGTGCCAGCAGCTTAGTCCCGGGGGGGCCACCAGAGACCCAGTACTTC.